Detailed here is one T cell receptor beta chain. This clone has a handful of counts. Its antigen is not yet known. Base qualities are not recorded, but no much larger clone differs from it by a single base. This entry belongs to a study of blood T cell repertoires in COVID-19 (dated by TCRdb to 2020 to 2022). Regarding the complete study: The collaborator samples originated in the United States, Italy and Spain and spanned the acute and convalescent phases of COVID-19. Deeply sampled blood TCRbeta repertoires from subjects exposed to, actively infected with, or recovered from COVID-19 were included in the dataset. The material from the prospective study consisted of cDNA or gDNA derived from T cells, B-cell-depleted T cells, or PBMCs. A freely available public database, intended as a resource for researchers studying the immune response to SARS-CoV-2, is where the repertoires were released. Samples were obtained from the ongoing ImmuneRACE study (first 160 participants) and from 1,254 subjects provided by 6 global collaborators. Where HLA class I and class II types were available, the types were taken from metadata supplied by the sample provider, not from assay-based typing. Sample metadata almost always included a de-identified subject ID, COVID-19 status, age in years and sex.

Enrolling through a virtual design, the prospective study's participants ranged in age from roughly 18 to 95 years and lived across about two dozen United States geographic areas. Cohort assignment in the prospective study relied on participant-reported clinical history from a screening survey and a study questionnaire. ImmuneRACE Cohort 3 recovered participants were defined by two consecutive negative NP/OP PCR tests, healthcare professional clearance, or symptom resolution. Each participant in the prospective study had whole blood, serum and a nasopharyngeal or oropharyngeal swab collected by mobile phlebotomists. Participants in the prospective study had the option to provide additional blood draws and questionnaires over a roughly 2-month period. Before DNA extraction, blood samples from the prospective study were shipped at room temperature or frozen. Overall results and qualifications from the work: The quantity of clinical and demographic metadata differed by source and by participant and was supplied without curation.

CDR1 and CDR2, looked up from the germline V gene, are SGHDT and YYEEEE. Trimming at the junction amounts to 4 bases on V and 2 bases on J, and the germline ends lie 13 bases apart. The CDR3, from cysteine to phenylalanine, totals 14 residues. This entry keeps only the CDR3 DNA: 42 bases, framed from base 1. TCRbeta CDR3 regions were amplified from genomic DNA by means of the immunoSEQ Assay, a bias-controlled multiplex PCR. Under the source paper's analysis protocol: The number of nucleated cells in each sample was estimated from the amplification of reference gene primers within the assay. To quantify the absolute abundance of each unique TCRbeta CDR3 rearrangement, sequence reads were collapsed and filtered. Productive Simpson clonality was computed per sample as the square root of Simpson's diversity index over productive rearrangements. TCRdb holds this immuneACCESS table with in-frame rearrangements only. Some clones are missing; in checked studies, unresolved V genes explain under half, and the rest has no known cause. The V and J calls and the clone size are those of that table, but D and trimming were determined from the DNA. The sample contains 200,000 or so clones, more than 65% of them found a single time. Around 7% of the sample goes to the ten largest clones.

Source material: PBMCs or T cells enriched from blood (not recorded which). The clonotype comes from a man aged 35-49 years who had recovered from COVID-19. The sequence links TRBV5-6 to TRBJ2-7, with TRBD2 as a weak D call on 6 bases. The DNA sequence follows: TGTGCCAGCAGCCCCGGGACTTCCGCCTACGAGCAGTACTTC. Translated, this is CASSPGTSAYEQYF.